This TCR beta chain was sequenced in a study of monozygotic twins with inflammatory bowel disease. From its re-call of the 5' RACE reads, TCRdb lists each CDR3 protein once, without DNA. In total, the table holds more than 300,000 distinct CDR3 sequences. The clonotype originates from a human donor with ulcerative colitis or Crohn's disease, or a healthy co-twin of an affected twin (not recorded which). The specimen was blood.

CDR3 protein: CASAHHTPGQIYDEQYF. The chain carries TRBV5-1 and TRBJ2-7; absent DNA, TCRdb's TRBD1 call cannot be checked. CDR1 SGHRS and CDR2 YFSETQ come from the germline V gene. The CDR3 runs 17 residues.